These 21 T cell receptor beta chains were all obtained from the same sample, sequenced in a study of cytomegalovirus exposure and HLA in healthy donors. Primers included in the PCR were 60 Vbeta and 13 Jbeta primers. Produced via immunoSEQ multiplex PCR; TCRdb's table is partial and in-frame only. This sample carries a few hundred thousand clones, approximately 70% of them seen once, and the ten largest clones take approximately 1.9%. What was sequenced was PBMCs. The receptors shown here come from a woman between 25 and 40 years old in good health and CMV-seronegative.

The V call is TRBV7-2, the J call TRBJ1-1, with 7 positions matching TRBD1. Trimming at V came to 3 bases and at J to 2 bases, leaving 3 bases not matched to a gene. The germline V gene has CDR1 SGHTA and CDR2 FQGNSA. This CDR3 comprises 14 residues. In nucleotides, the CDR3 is TGTGCCAGCAGCTTGGACAGGAGCAACACTGAAGCTTTCTTT. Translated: CASSLDRSNTEAFF.

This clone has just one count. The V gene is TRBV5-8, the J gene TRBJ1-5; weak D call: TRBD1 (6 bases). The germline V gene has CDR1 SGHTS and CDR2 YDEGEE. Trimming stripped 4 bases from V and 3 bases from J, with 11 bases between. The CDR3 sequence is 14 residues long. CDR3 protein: CASSPTGTNQPQHF. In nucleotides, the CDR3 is TGTGCCAGCAGCCCGACAGGAACCAATCAGCCCCAGCATTTT.

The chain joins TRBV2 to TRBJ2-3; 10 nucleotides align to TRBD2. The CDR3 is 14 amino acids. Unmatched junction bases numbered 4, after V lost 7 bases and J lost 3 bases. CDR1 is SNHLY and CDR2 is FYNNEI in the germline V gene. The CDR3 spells CASKGSGGTDTQYF. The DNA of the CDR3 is TGTGCCAGCAAGGGTAGCGGGGGGACAGATACGCAGTATTTT.

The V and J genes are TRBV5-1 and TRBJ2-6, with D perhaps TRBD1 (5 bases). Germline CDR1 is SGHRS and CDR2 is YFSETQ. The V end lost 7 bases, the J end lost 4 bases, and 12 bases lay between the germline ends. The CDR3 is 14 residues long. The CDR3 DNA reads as TGCGCCAGCCATGGGGCACAGGGGGCCAACGTCCTGACTTTC. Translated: CASHGAQGANVLTF.

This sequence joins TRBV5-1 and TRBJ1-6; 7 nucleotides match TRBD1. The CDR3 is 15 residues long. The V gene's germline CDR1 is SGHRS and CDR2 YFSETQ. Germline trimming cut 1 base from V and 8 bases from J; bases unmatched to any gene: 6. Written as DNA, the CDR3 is TGCGCCAGCAGCTTGAATCGACAGGGAGATTCACCCCTCCACTTT. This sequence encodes CASSLNRQGDSPLHF.

CDR3 coding DNA: TGTGCCACAGGGGCAGTCAATGAGCAGTTCTTC. It yields the protein CATGAVNEQFF. This chain uses TRBV10-3 with TRBJ2-1, with D possibly being TRBD1 (6 bases). Germline V gene sequence: CDR1 ENHRY, CDR2 SYGVKD. The CDR3 runs 11 residues. Trimming shortened V by 10 bases and J by 6 bases, and 10 bases separated the two germline ends.

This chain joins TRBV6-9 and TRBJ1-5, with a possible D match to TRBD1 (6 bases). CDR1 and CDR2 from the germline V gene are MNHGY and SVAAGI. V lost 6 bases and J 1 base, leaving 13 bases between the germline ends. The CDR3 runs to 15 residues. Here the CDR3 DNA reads TGTGCCAGCAGATATACAACAGGGAGCAATCAGCCCCAGCATTTT. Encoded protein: CASRYTTGSNQPQHF.

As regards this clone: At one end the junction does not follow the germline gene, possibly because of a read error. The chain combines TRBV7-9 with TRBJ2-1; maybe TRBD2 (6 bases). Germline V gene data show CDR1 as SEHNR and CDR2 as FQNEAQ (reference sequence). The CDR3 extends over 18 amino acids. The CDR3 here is CAISLKFSLGGAANEQFF. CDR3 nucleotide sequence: TGTGCCATCAGCTTAAAATTTTCTCTGGGCGGGGCGGCCAATGAGCAGTTCTTC.

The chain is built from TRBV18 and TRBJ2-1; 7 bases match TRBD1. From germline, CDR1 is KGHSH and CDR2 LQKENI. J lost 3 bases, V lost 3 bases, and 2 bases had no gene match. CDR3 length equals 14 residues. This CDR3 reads CASSPGQNYNEQFF. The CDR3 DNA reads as TGTGCCAGCTCACCGGGACAGAACTACAATGAGCAGTTCTTC.

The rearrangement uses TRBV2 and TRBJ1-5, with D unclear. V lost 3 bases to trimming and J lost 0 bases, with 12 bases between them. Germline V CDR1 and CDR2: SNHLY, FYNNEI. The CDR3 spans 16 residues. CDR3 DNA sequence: TGTGCCAGCAGTGAGGGAAGAGGGTATAGCAATCAGCCCCAGCATTTT. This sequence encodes CASSEGRGYSNQPQHF.

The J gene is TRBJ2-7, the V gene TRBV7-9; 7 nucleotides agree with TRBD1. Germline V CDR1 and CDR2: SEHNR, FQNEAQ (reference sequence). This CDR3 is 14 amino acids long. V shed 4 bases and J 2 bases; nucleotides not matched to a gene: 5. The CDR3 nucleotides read TGTGCCAGCAGCTCTACCCAGGGGGCCTACGAGCAGTACTTC. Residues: CASSSTQGAYEQYF.

Here the CDR3 DNA reads TGTGCCAGCAGTTTACCTCTGGACAGGTCTAGCTATGGCTACACCTTC. This gives the protein CASSLPLDRSSYGYTF. This chain connects TRBV7-9 to TRBJ1-2; 7 bases are a match to TRBD1. Germline V gene sequence: CDR1 SEHNR, CDR2 FQNEAQ (reference sequence). The CDR3 is 16 residues long. J was trimmed by 4 bases and V by 6 bases; bases with no gene match: 14. The full variable domain, completed using reference TRBV7-9 and TRBJ1-2, is DTGVSQNPRHKITKRGQNVTFRCDPISEHNRLYWYRQTLGQGPEFLTYFQNEAQLEKSRLLSDRFSAERPKGSFSTLEIQRTEQGDSAMYLCASSLPLDRSSYGYTFGSGTRLTVV.

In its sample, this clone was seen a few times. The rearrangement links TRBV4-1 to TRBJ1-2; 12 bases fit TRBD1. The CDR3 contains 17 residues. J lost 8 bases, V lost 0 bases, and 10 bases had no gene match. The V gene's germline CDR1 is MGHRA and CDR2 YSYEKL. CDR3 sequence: CASSQDIGTGGAGGYTF. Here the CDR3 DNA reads TGCGCCAGCAGCCAAGATATTGGGACAGGGGGCGCCGGCGGCTACACCTTC.

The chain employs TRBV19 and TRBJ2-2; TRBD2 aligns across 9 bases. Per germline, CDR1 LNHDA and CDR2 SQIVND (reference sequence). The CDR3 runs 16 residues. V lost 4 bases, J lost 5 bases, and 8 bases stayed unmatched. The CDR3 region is CASSTDSGRITGELFF. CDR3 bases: TGTGCCAGTAGTACCGATAGCGGGAGAATTACCGGGGAGCTGTTTTTT.

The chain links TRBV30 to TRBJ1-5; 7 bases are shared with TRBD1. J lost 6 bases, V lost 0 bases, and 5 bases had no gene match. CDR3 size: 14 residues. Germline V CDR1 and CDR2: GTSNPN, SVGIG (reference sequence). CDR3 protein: CAWSVDRAGQPQHF. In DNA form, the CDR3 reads TGTGCCTGGAGTGTCGACAGGGCCGGTCAGCCCCAGCATTTT.

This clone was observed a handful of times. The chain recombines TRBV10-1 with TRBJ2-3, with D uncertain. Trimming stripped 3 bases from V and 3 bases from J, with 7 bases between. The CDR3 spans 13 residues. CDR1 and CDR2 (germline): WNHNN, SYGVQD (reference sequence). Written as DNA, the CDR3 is TGCGCCAGCAGTGAATTCGAGACAGATACGCAGTATTTT. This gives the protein CASSEFETDTQYF.

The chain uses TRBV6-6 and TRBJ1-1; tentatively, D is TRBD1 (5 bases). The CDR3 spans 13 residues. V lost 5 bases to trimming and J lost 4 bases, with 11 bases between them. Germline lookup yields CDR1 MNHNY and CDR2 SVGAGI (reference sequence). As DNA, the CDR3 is TGTGCCAGCAGTGCAGGGATAGGCACTGAAGCTTTCTTT. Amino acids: CASSAGIGTEAFF.

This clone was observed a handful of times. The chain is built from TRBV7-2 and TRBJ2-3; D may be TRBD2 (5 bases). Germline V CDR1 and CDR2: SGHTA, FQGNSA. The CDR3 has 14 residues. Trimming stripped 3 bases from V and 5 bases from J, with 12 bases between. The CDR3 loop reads CASSFPGSEDTQYF. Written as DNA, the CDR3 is TGTGCCAGCAGCTTTCCGGGGTCCGAAGATACGCAGTATTTT. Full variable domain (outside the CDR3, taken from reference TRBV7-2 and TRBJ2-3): GAGVSQSPSNKVTEKGKDVELRCDPISGHTALYWYRQSLGQGLEFLIYFQGNSAPDKSGLPSDRFSAERTGGSVSTLTIQRTQQEDSAVYLCASSFPGSEDTQYFGPGTRLTVL.

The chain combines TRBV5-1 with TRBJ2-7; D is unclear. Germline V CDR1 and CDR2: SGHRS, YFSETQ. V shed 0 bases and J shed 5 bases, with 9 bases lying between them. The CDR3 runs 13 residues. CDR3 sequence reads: CASSLGHGDEQYF. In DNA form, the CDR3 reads TGCGCCAGCAGCTTGGGACACGGCGACGAGCAGTACTTC.

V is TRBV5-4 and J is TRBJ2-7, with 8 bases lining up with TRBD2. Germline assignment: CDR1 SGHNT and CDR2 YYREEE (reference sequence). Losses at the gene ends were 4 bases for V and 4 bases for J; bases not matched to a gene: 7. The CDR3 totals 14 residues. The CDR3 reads CASSPGTSRYEQYF. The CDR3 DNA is TGTGCCAGCAGCCCCGGGACTAGTAGGTACGAGCAGTACTTC.

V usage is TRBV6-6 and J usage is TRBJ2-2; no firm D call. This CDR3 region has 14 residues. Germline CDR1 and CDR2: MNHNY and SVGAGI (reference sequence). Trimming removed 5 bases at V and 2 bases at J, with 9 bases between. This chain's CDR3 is CASSPRLNTGELFF. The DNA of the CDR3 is TGTGCCAGCAGTCCGCGACTCAACACCGGGGAGCTGTTTTTT.